This is a list of T cell receptor beta chains from one sample in a study of technical replicates of blood from several donors. Profiled with immunoSEQ multiplex PCR; TCRdb holds only in-frame clones, not every one. Of about 82,000 clones in the sample, over 95% were seen once. The sequenced sample was T cells isolated from PBMCs. The source is a human donor in good health. CDR3s include the opening cysteine and the closing phenylalanine or tryptophan. D genes are given only for firm matches. Where a row states a size, it is once, few, many or the class of an expanded clone; other rows omit it.

cdr3_aa cdr3_nt j_call v_call d_call clone_size
CAISPGGGNQPQHF TGTGCCATCAGTCCAGGGGGTGGCAATCAGCCCCAGCATTTT TRBJ1-5 TRBV10-3 TRBD1 -
CAISLTGEINEQYF TGTGCCATCAGCCTGACAGGGGAGATCAACGAGCAGTACTTC TRBJ2-7 TRBV10-3 TRBD1 -
CASSERGGQGAISPLHF TGTGCCAGCAGCGAAAGAGGGGGGCAGGGGGCCATTTCACCCCTCCACTTT TRBJ1-6 TRBV9 TRBD1 -
CASSEVKGVGYEQYF TGTGCCAGCAGTGAAGTTAAGGGGGTAGGGTACGAGCAGTACTTC TRBJ2-7 TRBV6-1 - -
CSVEGGLSYEQYF TGCAGCGTTGAAGGGGGACTGTCCTACGAGCAGTACTTC TRBJ2-7 TRBV29-1 - -
CASSYGTVIEKLFF TGTGCCAGCAGTTACGGGACAGTCATTGAAAAACTGTTTTTT TRBJ1-4 TRBV6-5 TRBD1 -
CASSSPSGRFLSTDTQYF TGTGCCAGCAGCTCCCCTAGCGGGAGGTTTTTAAGCACAGATACGCAGTATTTT TRBJ2-3 TRBV7-3 TRBD2 -
CASSPGQPEAFF TGCGCCAGCAGCCCAGGACAGCCTGAAGCTTTCTTT TRBJ1-1 TRBV4-1 - -
CASTGHLNQPQHF TGTGCCAGCACCGGACACCTAAATCAGCCCCAGCATTTT TRBJ1-5 TRBV28 - -
CASSLGREAYGYTF TGTGCCAGCAGCTTGGGCAGGGAGGCTTACGGCTACACCTTC TRBJ1-2 TRBV5-8 - -
CASSLWQGAENEQYF TGTGCCAGCAGTTTATGGCAGGGGGCGGAGAACGAGCAGTACTTC TRBJ2-7 TRBV27 TRBD1 -
CASSLGGANTGELFF TGTGCCAGCAGCTTAGGCGGGGCGAACACCGGGGAGCTGTTTTTT TRBJ2-2 TRBV7-6 - -
CSVEDDSRNEQFF TGCAGCGTTGAAGATGACAGCCGCAATGAGCAGTTCTTC TRBJ2-1 TRBV29-1 - -
CASSSSGGATGELFF TGCGCCAGCAGTTCTAGCGGGGGAGCCACCGGGGAGCTGTTTTTT TRBJ2-2 TRBV10-1 TRBD2 once
CASSLSYPIIAGTDTQYF TGTGCCAGCAGCTTATCTTACCCGATAATAGCGGGCACAGATACGCAGTATTTT TRBJ2-3 TRBV7-3 - -
CASSSNGGATNEKLFF TGTGCCAGCAGCTCCAATGGGGGGGCGACTAATGAAAAACTGTTTTTT TRBJ1-4 TRBV7-2 - once
CASSSRGDESNEKLFF TGTGCCAGCAGTTCTCGGGGAGATGAGTCGAATGAAAAACTGTTTTTT TRBJ1-4 TRBV27 - -
CASSLSWGDHGYTF TGTGCCAGCAGTTTATCCTGGGGGGATCATGGCTACACCTTC TRBJ1-2 TRBV27 - -
CASTPPEVYYGYTF TGTGCCAGCACCCCACCGGAGGTCTACTATGGCTACACCTTC TRBJ1-2 TRBV7-9 - -
CASSPRTGETDTQYF TGCGCCAGCAGCCCACGGACAGGGGAGACAGATACGCAGTATTTT TRBJ2-3 TRBV5-1 TRBD1 -
CASSLVIFDRDGYTF TGTGCCAGCAGTTTAGTAATATTTGATCGGGATGGCTACACCTTC TRBJ1-2 TRBV28 - -
CASSTTSGRGDEQFF TGCGCCAGCAGCACTACTAGCGGGAGGGGCGATGAGCAGTTCTTC TRBJ2-1 TRBV5-1 TRBD2 -
CASSETLNQPQHF TGCGCCAGCAGTGAGACTCTTAATCAGCCCCAGCATTTT TRBJ1-5 TRBV10-2 - once
CASSEGREPQHF TGTGCCAGCAGTGAAGGCAGGGAGCCCCAGCATTTT TRBJ1-5 TRBV2 - -
CASATEQTGELFF TGTGCCAGCGCGACAGAACAAACCGGGGAGCTGTTTTTT TRBJ2-2 TRBV6-1 - few
CASSLRREYGYTF TGTGCCAGCAGTTTACGCAGGGAATATGGCTACACCTTC TRBJ1-2 TRBV27 - -
CASSSSSGSLYEQYF TGTGCCAGCAGCTCGTCTAGCGGGAGTTTATACGAGCAGTACTTC TRBJ2-7 TRBV11-2 TRBD2 -
CASTTGGNGYTF TGTGCCAGCACGACAGGGGGTAATGGCTACACCTTC TRBJ1-2 TRBV19 TRBD1 -
CASSLGGRAQYF TGTGCCAGCAGCTTAGGCGGGAGGGCGCAGTATTTT TRBJ2-3 TRBV11-2 TRBD2 -
CSVGFTADEQFF TGCAGCGTCGGGTTTACGGCTGATGAGCAGTTCTTC TRBJ2-1 TRBV29-1 - -
CASSWGLAGSYNEQFF TGTGCCAGCAGCTGGGGACTAGCGGGCTCCTACAATGAGCAGTTCTTC TRBJ2-1 TRBV7-8 TRBD2 -
CASTPAAGGEAFF TGTGCCAGCACCCCGGCGGCGGGCGGTGAAGCTTTCTTT TRBJ1-1 TRBV25-1 - -
CASSLREGHNEQFF TGCGCCAGCAGCCTGAGGGAAGGGCACAATGAGCAGTTCTTC TRBJ2-1 TRBV4-1 - -
CAWSADYFSITDTQYF TGTGCCTGGAGTGCGGACTACTTCTCGATCACAGATACGCAGTATTTT TRBJ2-3 TRBV30 - -
CASGSSGNSYEQYF TGTGCCAGCGGGTCTAGCGGGAACTCCTACGAGCAGTACTTC TRBJ2-7 TRBV7-9 TRBD2 -
CASSLDVRGEDTQYF TGTGCCAGCAGCTTAGATGTACGGGGGGAGGATACGCAGTATTTT TRBJ2-3 TRBV11-3 TRBD2 -
CALLRELAGNTIYF TGTGCCTTGCTAAGGGAGCTGGCTGGAAACACCATATATTTT TRBJ1-3 TRBV30 - -
CASSVGAGGINTGELFF TGTGCCAGCAGCGTAGGAGCGGGAGGGATTAACACCGGGGAGCTGTTTTTT TRBJ2-2 TRBV9 TRBD2 -
CASSSRTTTEAFF TGTGCCAGCAGCTCCCGAACAACCACTGAAGCTTTCTTT TRBJ1-1 TRBV11-3 - once
CASSSLGLAGPYTGELFF TGTGCCAGCAGTTCCCTGGGACTAGCGGGACCGTACACCGGGGAGCTGTTTTTT TRBJ2-2 TRBV28 TRBD2 -
CSVTGGAETQYF TGCAGCGTCACAGGGGGCGCGGAGACCCAGTACTTC TRBJ2-5 TRBV29-1 TRBD1 -
CASSLETGGLYEQYF TGTGCCAGCAGCTTAGAGACAGGGGGCTTATACGAGCAGTACTTC TRBJ2-7 TRBV5-6 TRBD1 -